Listed below are T cell receptor beta chains from one sample, sequenced in a study of OX40 agonist ivuxolimab in advanced cancers. Using immunoSEQ multiplex PCR, the repertoire was profiled, and TCRdb retains in-frame clones only, with some absent. The sample shows roughly 80,000 clones, 86% of them seen only once. Sequencing was performed on CD4+ or CD8+ T cells sorted from blood, taken in a trial of the OX40 agonist ivuxolimab. The source of these receptors is an adult with an advanced solid tumor such as melanoma, head and neck, liver or kidney cancer. Both conserved end residues are part of each CDR3. The D gene is left open where the match is weak.

14 | TRBV19 | - | CASSIVAVTDTQYF
14 | TRBV6-6 | - | CVTHPAAQYGGYTF
16 | TRBV28 | - | CASSLFGQGGTGELFF
15 | TRBV4-3 | TRBD1 | CASSQLTGGSYEQYF
15 | TRBV5-8 | - | CASSLGRLNTGELFF
15 | TRBV4-1 | - | CASSKTFLGGNEQFF
18 | TRBV27 | TRBD2 | CASPYGLAGPKGCLRQYF
15 | TRBV4-2 | TRBD2 | CASSQDILAGSPQFF
15 | TRBV7-2 | TRBD2 | CASSPTSGAAREQFF
19 | TRBV7-2 | TRBD2 | CASSLAPRGGVAAKNIQYF
17 | TRBV5-4 | - | CASSLDPTPSGTDTQYF
14 | TRBV6-1 | - | CASSLVGELYEQYF
14 | TRBV19 | - | CASSIRVVAGELFF
16 | TRBV7-8 | - | CASSPFRDTKTRPQHF
15 | TRBV4-2 | - | CASSQEAEYNSPLHF
16 | TRBV6-1 | - | CASSEPLVDDKNIQYF
18 | TRBV6-7 | TRBD1 | CASSYSYERDSENEKLFF
15 | TRBV5-5 | TRBD2 | CASSRLEGGSYEQYF
14 | TRBV19 | - | CASREQGIGQPQHF
16 | TRBV18 | - | CASSPTGQGTTGELFF
21 | TRBV4-1 | - | CASSQVGGDRFKQRNTGELFF
16 | TRBV5-5 | TRBD1 | CASSFLTSGQQETQYF
11 | TRBV30 | - | CAWGNRDTPYF
13 | TRBV6-1 | - | CASSGNNPYEQYF
15 | TRBV5-1 | TRBD2 | CASSFVSSGGHEQFF
14 | TRBV28 | - | CASSFNRPQETQYF
14 | TRBV5-6 | TRBD1 | CASSLTGVYYEQYF
13 | TRBV7-8 | TRBD1 | CASSAQGTTEAFF
15 | TRBV7-2 | - | CASSFGRLAKNIQYF
17 | TRBV7-8 | - | CASSSPVRRGAGDTQYF
13 | TRBV7-9 | TRBD2 | CASSLAGVSEQYF
15 | TRBV7-9 | - | CASSRDQSFSYEQYF
13 | TRBV18 | - | CASSPASNTEAFF
16 | TRBV19 | - | CASTRNQATGANVLTF
14 | TRBV7-2 | - | CASSLESGSYEQYF
14 | TRBV6-5 | TRBD1 | CASSYGTGHYGYTF
16 | TRBV7-8 | TRBD1 | CASSPLPQGVSGELFF